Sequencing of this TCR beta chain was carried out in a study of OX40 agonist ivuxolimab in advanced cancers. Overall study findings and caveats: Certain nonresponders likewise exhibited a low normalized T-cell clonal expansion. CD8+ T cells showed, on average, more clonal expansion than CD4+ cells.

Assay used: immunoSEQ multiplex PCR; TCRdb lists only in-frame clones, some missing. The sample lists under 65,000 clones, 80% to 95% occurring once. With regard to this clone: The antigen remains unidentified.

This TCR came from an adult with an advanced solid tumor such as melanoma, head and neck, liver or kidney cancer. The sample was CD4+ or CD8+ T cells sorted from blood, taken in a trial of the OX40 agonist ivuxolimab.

CDR3: CASPDRFGDTIYF. CDR3 DNA sequence: TGTGCCAGCCCGGACAGGTTTGGGGACACCATATATTTT. The V and J genes are TRBV6-7 and TRBJ1-3, with TRBD1 matching over 7 bases. TRBV6-7 counts as an open reading frame of uncertain function. The CDR3 sequence is 13 residues long. Unmatched junction bases numbered 9, after V lost 8 bases and J lost 8 bases.